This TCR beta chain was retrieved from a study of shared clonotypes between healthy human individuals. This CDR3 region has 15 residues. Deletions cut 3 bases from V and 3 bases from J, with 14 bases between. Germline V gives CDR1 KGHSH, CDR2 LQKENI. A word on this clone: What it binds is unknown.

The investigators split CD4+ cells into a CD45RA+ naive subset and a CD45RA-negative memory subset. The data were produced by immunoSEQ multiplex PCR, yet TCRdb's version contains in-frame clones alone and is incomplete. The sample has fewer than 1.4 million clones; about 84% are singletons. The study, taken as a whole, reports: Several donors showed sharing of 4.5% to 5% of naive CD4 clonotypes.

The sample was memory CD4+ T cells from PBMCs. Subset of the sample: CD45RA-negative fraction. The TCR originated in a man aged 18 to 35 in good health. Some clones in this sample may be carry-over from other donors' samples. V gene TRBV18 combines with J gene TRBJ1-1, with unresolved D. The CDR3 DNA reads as TGTGCCAGCTCACCGACCACGGGGAGGGACACTGAAGCTTTCTTT. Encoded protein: CASSPTTGRDTEAFF. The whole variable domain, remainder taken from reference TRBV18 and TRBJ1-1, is NAGVMQNPRHLVRRRGQEARLRCSPMKGHSHVYWYRQLPEEGLKFMVYLQKENIIDESGMPKERFSAEFPKEGPSILRIQQVVRGDSAAYFCASSPTTGRDTEAFFGQGTRLTVV.